The TCR beta chain described here comes from a study of regulatory T cells in long-lasting Graves disease. General study findings and limits: Possibly, accuracy suffered from the small sample size.

V lost 0 bases to trimming and J lost 4 bases, with 16 bases between them. This CDR3 is 16 amino acids long. The germline V gene encodes CDR1 GTSNPN and CDR2 SVGIG (reference sequence). This clonotype was detected a few times. Its antigen is undetermined. The time point is: newly diagnosed GD, antithyroid drugs for less than 3 months. After RNA was extracted from PBMCs, the TCR library was made from it. The TCR beta library used iRepertoire HTBI primers with Arm-PCR amplification of CDR3. TCRdb re-derived calls from the multiplex PCR reads in MiXCR, one entry per CDR3 protein. The sample contains some 500,000 distinct CDR3 sequences, approximately 13% of which appear only once. This sample also belongs to another study, concerning T cells in Graves' hyperthyroidism and ophthalmopathy. In that study: Expanded thyroid clonotypes (above 0.001) were mostly also found in blood.

The TCR originated in a young man with Graves disease. The chain employs TRBV30 and TRBJ2-1; D perhaps matches TRBD1 (7 bases). The source material was peripheral blood mononuclear cells (PBMCs), sampled at new diagnosis, from a patient treated with antithyroid drugs. CDR3 in amino acids: CAWSVIRDSGYNEQFF. The CDR3 DNA follows: TGTGCCTGGAGTGTTATCCGGGACAGCGGGTACAATGAGCAGTTCTTC.